This T cell receptor (beta chain) was sequenced in a study of blood T cell repertoires in COVID-19. Original handling: Estimation of nucleated cell counts was performed using reference gene primer amplification. The repertoire was sequenced with immunoSEQ multiplex PCR; TCRdb's copy has only in-frame clones and lacks some. V and J calls and clone size are those listed in that table; D and trimming were worked out from the DNA. The sample records some 400,000 clones, roughly 90% being singletons. Material: PBMCs or T cells enriched from blood (not recorded which). This TCR derives from a woman between 35 and 50 years old who had been exposed to COVID-19.

CDR3 in DNA: TGTGCCAGTAGCCTGCAGGACAGGCCCAACTATGGCTACACCTTC. It codes for CASSLQDRPNYGYTF. The chain joins TRBV19 to TRBJ1-2; 7 bases agree with TRBD1. The J segment lost 2 bases and the V segment lost 6 bases, leaving 9 bases of the junction unmatched. Germline CDR1 reads LNHDA; CDR2 reads SQIVND (reference sequence). This CDR3 has 15 amino acids.